Listed below are T cell receptor beta chains from one sample, sequenced in a study of CD8+ T cells in alopecia areata. Using immunoSEQ multiplex PCR, the repertoire was profiled, and TCRdb retains in-frame clones only, with some absent. The sample records 95,000 to 110,000 clones, about 60% being singletons. Sequencing was done on a sample of CD4+ T cells sorted from blood. Receptor source: a human donor in good health. Both conserved end residues are part of each CDR3. A D gene is named only where the DNA matches it firmly. Only some rows state a clone size, as once, few, many or a class for expanded clones.

V	D	size	J	DNA	CDR3
TRBV2	TRBD1	NA	TRBJ1-2	TGTGCCAGCAGTGTCGGGGACAGATATGGCTACACCTTC	CASSVGDRYGYTF
TRBV4-3	TRBD1	few	TRBJ2-2	TGCGCCAGCACGACTTGGACAGGGGACGGGGAGCTGTTTTTT	CASTTWTGDGELFF
TRBV7-8	TRBD1	NA	TRBJ2-1	TGTGCCAGCAGCTCAACTCCCACAGGGGTGAATGAGCAGTTCTTC	CASSSTPTGVNEQFF
TRBV10-3	TRBD2	NA	TRBJ2-1	TGTGCCAGCAGAGGACTAGCGGGGCCGACCTCCTACAATGAGCAGTTCTTC	CASRGLAGPTSYNEQFF
TRBV29-1	NA	NA	TRBJ1-1	TGCAGCGTCGTAGGACGGAACACTGAAGCTTTCTTT	CSVVGRNTEAFF
TRBV18	TRBD1	NA	TRBJ1-5	TGTGCCAGCTCACCCGGGACAGGGGAGCCCCAGCATTTT	CASSPGTGEPQHF
TRBV29-1	TRBD2	few	TRBJ2-3	TGCAGCGCGAGACTAGCGGTAACAGATACGCAGTATTTT	CSARLAVTDTQYF
TRBV6-5	TRBD1	NA	TRBJ1-2	TGTGCCAGCAGTTACCGAGACAGGGCCCATGGCTACACCTTC	CASSYRDRAHGYTF
TRBV30	NA	NA	TRBJ1-5	TGTGCCTGGAGCCAGGGTAACAATCAGCCCCAGCATTTT	CAWSQGNNQPQHF
TRBV14	NA	NA	TRBJ1-6	TGTGCCAGCAGCCGCGCGGCATCAGCCCGTTCACCCCTCCACTTT	CASSRAASARSPLHF
TRBV30	NA	NA	TRBJ2-7	TGTGCCTGGAGTTGGCGGGGGCCCAACTACGAGCAGTACTTC	CAWSWRGPNYEQYF
TRBV30	NA	NA	TRBJ2-7	TGTGCCTGGAGTCGACAGGTCGAGCAGTACTTC	CAWSRQVEQYF
TRBV7-2	TRBD2	NA	TRBJ2-6	TGTGCCAGCAGCTACAGACTAGCGGGGATTGGCTCTGGGGCCAACGTCCTGACTTTC	CASSYRLAGIGSGANVLTF
TRBV7-2	TRBD2	NA	TRBJ2-3	TGTGCCAGCAGCTTCTGGGCTAGCGGGGGGGCAGGGAATACGCAGTATTTT	CASSFWASGGAGNTQYF
TRBV11-2	NA	few	TRBJ1-1	TGTGCCAGCAGGGCGGGACATACGAACACTGAAGCTTTCTTT	CASRAGHTNTEAFF
TRBV9	NA	NA	TRBJ1-1	TGTGCCAGCAGCGCTCACCAGGGCATAACTGAAGCTTTCTTT	CASSAHQGITEAFF
TRBV29-1	NA	NA	TRBJ1-6	TGCAGCGGGGTCACAGGGATGCCTGCCCTTTTTTCTAATTCACCCCTCCACTTT	CSGVTGMPALFSNSPLHF
TRBV7-2	TRBD2	NA	TRBJ2-7	TGTGCCAGCAGCTTAGCGGCGGGAGGACGCGAGCAGTACTTC	CASSLAAGGREQYF
TRBV10-1	NA	few	TRBJ2-6	TGCGCCAGCAGTGAGGGGTCCTCTGGGGCCAACGTCCTGACTTTC	CASSEGSSGANVLTF
TRBV29-1	TRBD2	NA	TRBJ2-3	TGCAGCGTTGACCTCGGACTAGCGAGGGCAGATACGCAGTATTTT	CSVDLGLARADTQYF
TRBV7-9	NA	NA	TRBJ2-5	TGTGCCAGCAGCTTGAGCGGCCAGCAAGAGACCCAGTACTTC	CASSLSGQQETQYF
TRBV30	NA	few	TRBJ2-7	TGTGCCTGTACTACTTGGCGGGAAAACTTCTACGAGCAGTACTTC	CACTTWRENFYEQYF
TRBV29-1	NA	few	TRBJ1-2	TGCAGCGTTGAAGATCCGAGACAGGCCAGGGGCTACACCTTC	CSVEDPRQARGYTF
TRBV6-6	NA	NA	TRBJ1-2	TGTGCCAGCAGTTACGATGGGGTTGAAGGCTACACCTTC	CASSYDGVEGYTF
TRBV23-1	TRBD1	few	TRBJ1-3	TGCGCCAGCACCATGACAGGGCCCTCTGGAAACACCATATATTTT	CASTMTGPSGNTIYF
TRBV30	TRBD1	NA	TRBJ2-7	TGTGCCTGGAGTGCAGGGGGAAGGGGCTACGAGCAGTACTTC	CAWSAGGRGYEQYF
TRBV6-1	NA	NA	TRBJ1-6	TGTGCCAGCAGGACCAATAGTGATGCTTCACCCCTCCACTTT	CASRTNSDASPLHF
TRBV29-1	TRBD1	NA	TRBJ1-5	TGCAGCGTTGAACAAACACAGGGGGCCCCCCAGCATTTT	CSVEQTQGAPQHF
TRBV29-1	NA	NA	TRBJ1-1	TGCAGCGTTCGCCTGACAGGGAACACTGAAGCTTTCTTT	CSVRLTGNTEAFF
TRBV7-2	NA	NA	TRBJ2-5	TGTGCCAGCAGCTTACCTGGGGGGCGGAGGGAGCAAGAGACCCAGTACTTC	CASSLPGGRREQETQYF
TRBV18	NA	NA	TRBJ1-1	TGTGCCAGCTCACCCCCGGGAGGCGGGGGAGAGGGGAACACTGAAGCTTTCTTT	CASSPPGGGGEGNTEAFF
TRBV2	TRBD2	NA	TRBJ2-3	TGTGCCAGCAGTGATCCTGAGCGGGGTCCGCAGTATTTT	CASSDPERGPQYF
TRBV2	NA	NA	TRBJ2-5	TGTGCCAGCAGCGTACATGAACAAGAGACCCAGTACTTC	CASSVHEQETQYF
TRBV28	NA	many	TRBJ1-2	TGTGCCAGCAGCCCGGGGGGGGAAGGGGACTATGGCTACACCTTC	CASSPGGEGDYGYTF
TRBV4-2	NA	NA	TRBJ1-1	TGTGCCAGCAGCGTCCCTCTGGGTGAAGCTTTCTTT	CASSVPLGEAFF
TRBV18	NA	NA	TRBJ1-2	TGTGCCAGCTCACCACCGGGCGGAGCTAACTATGGCTACACCTTC	CASSPPGGANYGYTF
TRBV5-4	TRBD1	NA	TRBJ2-5	TGTGCCAGCAGCTCCCTGGGACAGCTTCAAGAGACCCAGTACTTC	CASSSLGQLQETQYF
TRBV6-1	NA	NA	TRBJ2-3	TGTGCCAGCAGTGAAGGGAGCACAGATACGCAGTATTTT	CASSEGSTDTQYF
TRBV27	NA	NA	TRBJ1-2	TGTGCCAGCAGACCCCGCGGACCGACCTATGGCTACACCTTC	CASRPRGPTYGYTF
TRBV6-5	NA	NA	TRBJ2-6	TGTGCCAGCAAGTCCGGGCCCTCTGGGGCCAACGTCCTGACTTTC	CASKSGPSGANVLTF
TRBV19	NA	few	TRBJ2-3	TGTGCCAGTAGTACTAGCCCCACAGATACGCAGTATTTT	CASSTSPTDTQYF
TRBV18	NA	NA	TRBJ2-5	TGTGCCAGCTCACCAAACCAGGGAGGACAGACCCAGTACTTC	CASSPNQGGQTQYF
TRBV11-1	NA	NA	TRBJ2-7	TGTGCTAAGATCCGGGAATGCGAGCAGTACTTC	CAKIRECEQYF
TRBV29-1	NA	few	TRBJ2-1	TGCAGCGTTGATGCTAGGGGATATGAGCAGTTCTTC	CSVDARGYEQFF
TRBV5-8	TRBD1	NA	TRBJ1-5	TGTGCCAGCAGCCTGGGACAGACCTCTGGCAATCAGCCCCAGCATTTT	CASSLGQTSGNQPQHF
TRBV14	TRBD1	NA	TRBJ1-1	TGTGCCAGCAGCCAAGAGATTTACCAGGGGGGCGCTGAAGCTTTCTTT	CASSQEIYQGGAEAFF
TRBV29-1	TRBD1	few	TRBJ2-7	TGCAGCGCGGGACAGCAGAGCTACGAGCAGTACTTC	CSAGQQSYEQYF
TRBV29-1	NA	NA	TRBJ2-3	TGCAGCGTCGGGGGACAGCTTACAGATACGCAGTATTTT	CSVGGQLTDTQYF
TRBV5-1	NA	few	TRBJ2-7	TGCGCCAGCAGCTTGGCAACCGGGACGGAACGGTTCGAGCAGTACTTC	CASSLATGTERFEQYF
TRBV5-1	TRBD1	many	TRBJ2-1	TGCGCCAGCAGCAAGGACAGGGGCCATGAGCAGTTCTTC	CASSKDRGHEQFF
TRBV4-3	NA	NA	TRBJ1-5	TGCGCCAGCAGCCAAGATTTCGGATATGGCTCGAGGCCCCAGCATTTT	CASSQDFGYGSRPQHF
TRBV28	NA	NA	TRBJ1-2	TGTGCCAGCAGAGTAACCAGGGAAACCCCGTGCGGCTACACCTTC	CASRVTRETPCGYTF
TRBV7-2	TRBD1	NA	TRBJ2-3	TGTGCCAGCAGTCTAGGGGGCGGGCATACGCAGTATTTT	CASSLGGGHTQYF
TRBV29-1	NA	NA	TRBJ1-1	TGCAGCGGAACGACAGGAAACACTGAAGCTTTCTTT	CSGTTGNTEAFF
TRBV6-5	NA	few	TRBJ1-2	TGTGCCAGCAGTGAAGGGGGCTATGGCTACACCTTC	CASSEGGYGYTF
TRBV12-5	TRBD1	few	TRBJ2-5	TGTGCTAGTGGTTTTGGGCGGACAGGAGAGAACTCAGGGGAGACCCAGTACTTC	CASGFGRTGENSGETQYF